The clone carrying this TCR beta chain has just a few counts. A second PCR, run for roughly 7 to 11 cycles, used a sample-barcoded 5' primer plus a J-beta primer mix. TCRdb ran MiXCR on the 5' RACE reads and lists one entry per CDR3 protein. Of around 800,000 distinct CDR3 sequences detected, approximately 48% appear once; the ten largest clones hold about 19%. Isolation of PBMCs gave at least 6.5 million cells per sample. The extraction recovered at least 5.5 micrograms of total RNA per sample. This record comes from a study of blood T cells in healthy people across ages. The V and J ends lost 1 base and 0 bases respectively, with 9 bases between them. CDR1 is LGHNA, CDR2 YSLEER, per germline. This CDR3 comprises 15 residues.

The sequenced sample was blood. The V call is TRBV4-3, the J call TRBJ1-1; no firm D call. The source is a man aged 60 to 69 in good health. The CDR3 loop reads CASSQGSSVNTEAFF. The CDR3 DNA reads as TGCGCCAGCAGCCAAGGTAGCTCAGTGAACACTGAAGCTTTCTTT.